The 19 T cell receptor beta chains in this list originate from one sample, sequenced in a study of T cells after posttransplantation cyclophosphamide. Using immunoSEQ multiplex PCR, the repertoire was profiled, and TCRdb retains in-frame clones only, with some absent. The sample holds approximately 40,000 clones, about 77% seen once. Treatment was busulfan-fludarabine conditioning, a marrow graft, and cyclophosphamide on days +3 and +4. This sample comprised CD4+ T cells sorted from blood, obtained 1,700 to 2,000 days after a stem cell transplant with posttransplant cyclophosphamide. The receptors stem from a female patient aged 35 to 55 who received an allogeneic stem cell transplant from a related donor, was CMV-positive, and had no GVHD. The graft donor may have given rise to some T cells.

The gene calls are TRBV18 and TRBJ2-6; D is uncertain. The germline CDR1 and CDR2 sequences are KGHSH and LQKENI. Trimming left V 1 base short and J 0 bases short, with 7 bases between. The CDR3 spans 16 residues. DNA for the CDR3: TGTGCCAGCTCACCACTACAACGCTCTGGGGCCAACGTCCTGACTTTC. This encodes CASSPLQRSGANVLTF.

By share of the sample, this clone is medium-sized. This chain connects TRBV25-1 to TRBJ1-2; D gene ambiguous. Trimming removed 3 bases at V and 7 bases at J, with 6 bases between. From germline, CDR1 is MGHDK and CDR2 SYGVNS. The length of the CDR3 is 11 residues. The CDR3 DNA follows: TGTGCCAGCAGTGAGCAGGCTGGCTACACCTTC. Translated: CASSEQAGYTF.

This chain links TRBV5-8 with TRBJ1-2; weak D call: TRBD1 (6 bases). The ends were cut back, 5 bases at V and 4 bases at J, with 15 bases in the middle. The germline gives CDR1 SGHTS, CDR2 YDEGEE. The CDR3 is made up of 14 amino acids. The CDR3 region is CASSRLDRSYGYTF. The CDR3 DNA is TGTGCCAGCAGTCGTCTTGACAGGAGCTATGGCTACACCTTC.

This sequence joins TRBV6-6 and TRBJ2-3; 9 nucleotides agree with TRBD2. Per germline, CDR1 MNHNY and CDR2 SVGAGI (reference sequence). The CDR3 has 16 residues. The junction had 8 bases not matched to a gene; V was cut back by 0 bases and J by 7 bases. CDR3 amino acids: CASSYSRGGGAYTQYF. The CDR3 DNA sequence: TGTGCCAGCAGTTACTCCCGAGGCGGGGGGGCCTATACGCAGTATTTT.

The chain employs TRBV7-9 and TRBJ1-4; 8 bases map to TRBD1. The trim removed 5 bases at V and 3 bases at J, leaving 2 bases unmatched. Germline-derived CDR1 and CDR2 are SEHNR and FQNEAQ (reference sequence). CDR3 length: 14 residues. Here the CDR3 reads CASSRTGPNEKLFF. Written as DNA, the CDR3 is TGTGCCAGCAGCCGGACAGGGCCTAATGAAAAACTGTTTTTT.

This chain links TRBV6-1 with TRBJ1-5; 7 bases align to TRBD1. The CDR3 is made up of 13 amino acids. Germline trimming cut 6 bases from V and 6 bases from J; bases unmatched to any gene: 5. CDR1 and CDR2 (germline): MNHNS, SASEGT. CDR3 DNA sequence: TGTGCCAGCAGGGAGGGGGCCCGTCAGCCCCAGCATTTT. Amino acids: CASREGARQPQHF.

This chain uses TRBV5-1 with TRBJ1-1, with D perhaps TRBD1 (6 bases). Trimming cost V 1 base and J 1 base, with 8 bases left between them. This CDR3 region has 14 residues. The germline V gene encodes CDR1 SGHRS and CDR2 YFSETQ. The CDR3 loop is CASSLLQGNTEAFF. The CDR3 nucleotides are TGCGCCAGCAGCTTGCTACAGGGGAACACTGAAGCTTTCTTT.

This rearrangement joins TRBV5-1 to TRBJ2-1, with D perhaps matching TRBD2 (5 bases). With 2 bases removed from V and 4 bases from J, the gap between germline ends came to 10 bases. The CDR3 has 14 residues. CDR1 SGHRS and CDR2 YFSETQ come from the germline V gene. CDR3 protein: CASSLTGNYNEQFF. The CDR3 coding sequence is TGCGCCAGCAGCTTAACGGGGAATTACAATGAGCAGTTCTTC.

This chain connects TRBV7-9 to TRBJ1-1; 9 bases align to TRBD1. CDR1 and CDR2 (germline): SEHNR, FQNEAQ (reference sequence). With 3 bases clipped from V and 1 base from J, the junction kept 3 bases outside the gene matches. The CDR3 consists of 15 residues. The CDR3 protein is CASSFGGQGNTEAFF. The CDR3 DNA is TGTGCCAGCAGCTTTGGGGGACAGGGGAACACTGAAGCTTTCTTT.

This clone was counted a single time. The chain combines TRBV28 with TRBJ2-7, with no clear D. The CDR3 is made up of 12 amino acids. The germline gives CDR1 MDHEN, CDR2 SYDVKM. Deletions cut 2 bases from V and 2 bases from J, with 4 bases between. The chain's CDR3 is CASSLTAYEQYF. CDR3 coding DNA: TGTGCCAGCAGTTTAACGGCCTACGAGCAGTACTTC.

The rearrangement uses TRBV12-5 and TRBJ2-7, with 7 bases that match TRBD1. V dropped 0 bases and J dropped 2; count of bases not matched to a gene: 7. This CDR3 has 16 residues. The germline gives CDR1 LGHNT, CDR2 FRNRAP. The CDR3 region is CASGLVVTGSPYEQYF. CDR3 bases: TGTGCTAGTGGTTTGGTCGTGACAGGGAGCCCCTACGAGCAGTACTTC. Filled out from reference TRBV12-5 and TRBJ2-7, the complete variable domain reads DARVTQTPRHKVTEMGQEVTMRCQPILGHNTVFWYRQTMMQGLELLAYFRNRAPLDDSGMPKDRFSAEMPDATLATLKIQPSEPRDSAVYFCASGLVVTGSPYEQYFGPGTRLTVT.

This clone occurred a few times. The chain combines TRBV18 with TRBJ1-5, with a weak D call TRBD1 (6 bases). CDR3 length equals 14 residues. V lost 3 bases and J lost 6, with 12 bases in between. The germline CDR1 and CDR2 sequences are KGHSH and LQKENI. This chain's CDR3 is CASSPSGGRQPQHF. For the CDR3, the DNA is TGTGCCAGCTCACCTAGCGGGGGGCGTCAGCCCCAGCATTTT.

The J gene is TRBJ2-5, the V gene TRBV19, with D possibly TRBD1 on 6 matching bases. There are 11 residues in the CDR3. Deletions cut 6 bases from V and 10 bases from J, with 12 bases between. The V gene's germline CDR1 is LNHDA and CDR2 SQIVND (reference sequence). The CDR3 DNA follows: TGTGCCAGTAGGGCGGACAGAATCCAGTACTTC. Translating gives CASRADRIQYF.

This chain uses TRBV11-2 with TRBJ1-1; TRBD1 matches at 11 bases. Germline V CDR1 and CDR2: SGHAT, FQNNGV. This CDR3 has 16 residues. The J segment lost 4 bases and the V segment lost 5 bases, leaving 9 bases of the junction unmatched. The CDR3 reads CASSVGQGARGTEAFF. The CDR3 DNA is TGTGCCAGCAGCGTCGGACAGGGGGCTCGGGGCACTGAAGCTTTCTTT.

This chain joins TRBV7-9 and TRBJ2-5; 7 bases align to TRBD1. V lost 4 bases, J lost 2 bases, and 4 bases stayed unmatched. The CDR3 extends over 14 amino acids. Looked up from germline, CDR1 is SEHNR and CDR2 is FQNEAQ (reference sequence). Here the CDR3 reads CASSSRDRQETQYF. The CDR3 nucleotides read TGTGCCAGCAGCTCCCGGGACAGACAAGAGACCCAGTACTTC.

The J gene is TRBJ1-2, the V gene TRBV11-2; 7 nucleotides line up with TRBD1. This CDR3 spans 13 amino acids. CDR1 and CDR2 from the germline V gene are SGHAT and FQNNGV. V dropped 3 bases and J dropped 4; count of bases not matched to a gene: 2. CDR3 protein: CASSFAGGYGYTF. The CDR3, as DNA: TGTGCCAGCAGCTTTGCAGGGGGCTATGGCTACACCTTC.

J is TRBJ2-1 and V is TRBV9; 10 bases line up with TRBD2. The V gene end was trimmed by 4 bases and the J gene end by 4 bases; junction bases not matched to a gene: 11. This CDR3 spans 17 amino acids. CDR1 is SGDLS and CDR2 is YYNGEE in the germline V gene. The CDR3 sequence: CASSHLRRTSGYNEQFF. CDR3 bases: TGTGCCAGCAGCCATTTGAGAAGGACTAGCGGATACAATGAGCAGTTCTTC.

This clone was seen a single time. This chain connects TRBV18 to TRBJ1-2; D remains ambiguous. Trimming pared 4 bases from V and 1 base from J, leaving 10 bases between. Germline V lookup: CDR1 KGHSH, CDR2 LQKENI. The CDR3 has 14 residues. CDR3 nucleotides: TGTGCCAGCTCACTGGCACAGATTAACTATGGCTACACCTTC. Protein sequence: CASSLAQINYGYTF.

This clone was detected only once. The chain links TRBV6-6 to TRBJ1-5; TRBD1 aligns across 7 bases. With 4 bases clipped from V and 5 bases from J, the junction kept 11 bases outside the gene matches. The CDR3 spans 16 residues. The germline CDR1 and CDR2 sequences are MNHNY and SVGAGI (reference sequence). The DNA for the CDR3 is TGTGCCAGCAGTTGGAGACAGGGTGGTCTCCATCAGCCCCAGCATTTT. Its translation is CASSWRQGGLHQPQHF.